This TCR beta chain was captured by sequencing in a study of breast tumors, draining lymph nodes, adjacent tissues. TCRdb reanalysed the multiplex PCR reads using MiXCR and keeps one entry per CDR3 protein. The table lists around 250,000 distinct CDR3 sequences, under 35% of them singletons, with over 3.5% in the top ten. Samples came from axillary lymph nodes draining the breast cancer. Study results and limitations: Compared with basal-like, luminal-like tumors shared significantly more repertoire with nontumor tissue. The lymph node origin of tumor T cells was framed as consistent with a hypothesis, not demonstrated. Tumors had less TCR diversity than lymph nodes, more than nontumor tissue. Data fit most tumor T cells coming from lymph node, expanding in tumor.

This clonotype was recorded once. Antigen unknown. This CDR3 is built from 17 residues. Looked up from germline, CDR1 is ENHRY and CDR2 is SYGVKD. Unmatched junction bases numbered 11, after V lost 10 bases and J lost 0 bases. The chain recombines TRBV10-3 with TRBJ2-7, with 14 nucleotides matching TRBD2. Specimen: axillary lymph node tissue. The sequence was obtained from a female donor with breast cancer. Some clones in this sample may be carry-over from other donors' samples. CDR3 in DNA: TGTGCCACCAAAGACAGACTAGCGGGAGGGAGCTCCTACGAGCAGTACTTC. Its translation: CATKDRLAGGSSYEQYF.